This is a list of T cell receptor beta chains from one sample in a study of blood T cell repertoires in COVID-19. Assay: immunoSEQ multiplex PCR; the TCRdb copy retains only in-frame clones and omits some. Of roughly 120,000 clones detected, roughly 85% appear once; the ten largest clones hold about 13%. Specimen: peripheral blood. These receptor sequences come from a human donor in a cohort sampled during active COVID-19. The CDR3 runs from the conserved cysteine through the conserved F or W. The order of the fields is clone size, V gene, D gene, J gene, CDR3 protein, CDR3 DNA. D genes are given only for firm matches. Only some rows state a clone size, as once, few, many or a class for expanded clones.

clone_size: -
v_call: TRBV7-9
d_call: -
j_call: TRBJ1-5
cdr3_aa: CASSLALGEDQPQHF
cdr3_nt: TGTGCCAGCAGCTTAGCGCTAGGGGAAGATCAGCCCCAGCATTTT

clone_size: -
v_call: TRBV5-1
d_call: TRBD1
j_call: TRBJ1-2
cdr3_aa: CASSAGQGTGYTF
cdr3_nt: TGCGCCAGCAGCGCGGGACAGGGGACAGGCTACACCTTC

clone_size: -
v_call: TRBV5-1
d_call: -
j_call: TRBJ2-3
cdr3_aa: CASSLRTNERGTDTQYF
cdr3_nt: TGCGCCAGCAGCTTGCGAACTAACGAGCGGGGCACAGATACGCAGTATTTT

clone_size: -
v_call: TRBV4-3
d_call: -
j_call: TRBJ2-3
cdr3_aa: CASSPRWTDTQYF
cdr3_nt: TGCGCCAGCAGCCCGCGCTGGACAGATACGCAGTATTTT

clone_size: -
v_call: TRBV7-2
d_call: -
j_call: TRBJ1-5
cdr3_aa: CASRRDSNQPQHF
cdr3_nt: TGTGCCAGCAGGAGGGATAGCAATCAGCCCCAGCATTTT

clone_size: -
v_call: TRBV6-2/TRBV6-3
d_call: -
j_call: TRBJ1-1
cdr3_aa: CASSYPLGGGQVPWKAFF
cdr3_nt: TGTGCCAGCAGTTACCCACTCGGCGGAGGGCAAGTGCCGTGGAAAGCTTTCTTT

clone_size: once
v_call: TRBV20-1
d_call: TRBD2
j_call: TRBJ2-1
cdr3_aa: CGAGKYNEQFF
cdr3_nt: TGTGGAGCGGGGAAATACAATGAGCAGTTCTTC

clone_size: -
v_call: TRBV21-1
d_call: -
j_call: TRBJ2-4
cdr3_aa: CASSKRTDRAKNIQYF
cdr3_nt: TGTGCCAGCAGCAAAAGGACCGACAGGGCCAAAAACATTCAGTACTTC

clone_size: -
v_call: TRBV7-9
d_call: TRBD2
j_call: TRBJ2-4
cdr3_aa: CASSPFRGDVAKNIQYF
cdr3_nt: TGTGCCAGCAGCCCCTTCCGGGGGGATGTAGCCAAAAACATTCAGTACTTC

clone_size: -
v_call: TRBV30
d_call: -
j_call: TRBJ1-1
cdr3_aa: CAWNGLGPGTEAFF
cdr3_nt: TGTGCCTGGAATGGTCTGGGGCCAGGCACTGAAGCTTTCTTT

clone_size: -
v_call: TRBV10-3
d_call: TRBD2
j_call: TRBJ2-7
cdr3_aa: CAISGIRGGLREQYF
cdr3_nt: TGTGCCATCAGTGGGATCCGGGGGGGCCTTAGGGAGCAGTACTTC